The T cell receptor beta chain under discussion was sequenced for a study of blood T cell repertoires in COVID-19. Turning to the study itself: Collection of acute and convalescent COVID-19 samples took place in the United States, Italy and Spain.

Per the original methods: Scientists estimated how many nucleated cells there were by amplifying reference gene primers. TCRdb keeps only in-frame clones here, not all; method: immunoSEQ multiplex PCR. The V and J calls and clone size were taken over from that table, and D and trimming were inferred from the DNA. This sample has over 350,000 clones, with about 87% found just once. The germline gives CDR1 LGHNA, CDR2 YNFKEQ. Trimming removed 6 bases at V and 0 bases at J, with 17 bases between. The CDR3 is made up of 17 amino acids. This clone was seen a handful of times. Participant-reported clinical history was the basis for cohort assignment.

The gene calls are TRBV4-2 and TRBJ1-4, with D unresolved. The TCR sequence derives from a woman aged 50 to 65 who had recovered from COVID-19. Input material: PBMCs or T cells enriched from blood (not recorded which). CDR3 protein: CASRPSGSRATNEKLFF. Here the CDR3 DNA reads TGTGCCAGCAGGCCCTCGGGGAGTAGAGCAACTAATGAAAAACTGTTTTTT.